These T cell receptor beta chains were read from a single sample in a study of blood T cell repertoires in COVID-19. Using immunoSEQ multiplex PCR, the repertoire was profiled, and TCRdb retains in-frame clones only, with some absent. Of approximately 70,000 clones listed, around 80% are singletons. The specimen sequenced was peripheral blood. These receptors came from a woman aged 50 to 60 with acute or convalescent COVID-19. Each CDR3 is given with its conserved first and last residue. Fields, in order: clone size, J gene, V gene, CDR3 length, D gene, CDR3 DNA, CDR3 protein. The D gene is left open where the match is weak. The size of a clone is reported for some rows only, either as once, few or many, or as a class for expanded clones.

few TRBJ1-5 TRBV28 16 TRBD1 TGTGCCAGCAGTTCTCACCGGGACAGGGGCAATCAGCCCCAGCATTTT CASSSHRDRGNQPQHF
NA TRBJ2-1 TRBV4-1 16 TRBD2 TGCGCCAGCAGCCTCTCCACTAGCGGGGGTTACAATGAGCAGTTCTTC CASSLSTSGGYNEQFF
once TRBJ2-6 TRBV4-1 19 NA TGCGCCAGCAGCCAGGCTCAGGGGCAAGCCTCATCTGGGGCCAACGTCCTGACTTTC CASSQAQGQASSGANVLTF
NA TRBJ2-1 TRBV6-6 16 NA TGTGCCAGCAGTTATGCTTCCCTCAGCTCCTACAATGAGCAGTTCTTC CASSYASLSSYNEQFF
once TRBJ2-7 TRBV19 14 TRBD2 TGTGCCAGTAGCCAGCGGGAGGCCCCCTACGAGCAGTACTTC CASSQREAPYEQYF
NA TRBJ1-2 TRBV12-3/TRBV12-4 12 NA TGTGCCAGCAGATCAGCTAACTATGGCTACACCTTC CASRSANYGYTF
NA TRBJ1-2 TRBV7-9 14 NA TGTGCCAGCAGCTTATCCCAGGGCGACTATGGCTACACCTTC CASSLSQGDYGYTF
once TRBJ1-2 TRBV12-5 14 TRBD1 TGTGCTAGTGGTTTGATGACAGGGGAGGGTGGCTACACCTTC CASGLMTGEGGYTF
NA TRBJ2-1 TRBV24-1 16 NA TGTGCCACCAGTAGGCTAGGCGGATCGACCTACAATGAGCAGTTCTTC CATSRLGGSTYNEQFF
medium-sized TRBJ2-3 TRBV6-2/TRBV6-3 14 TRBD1 TGTGCCAGCAGTTACGAGGGGGCCGCAGATACGCAGTATTTT CASSYEGAADTQYF
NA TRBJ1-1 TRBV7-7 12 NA TGTGCCAGCAGCTGTCAGGGCACTGAAGCTTTCTTT CASSCQGTEAFF
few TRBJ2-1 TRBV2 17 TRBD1 TGTGCCAGCAGTGGTGGGACAGTGGACACTCCTACAAATGAGCAGTTCTTC CASSGGTVDTPTNEQFF
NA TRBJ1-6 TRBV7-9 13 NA TGTGCCAGCAGCTTACCCGGACAGACAGACCTCCACTTT CASSLPGQTDLHF
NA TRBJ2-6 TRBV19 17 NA TGTGCCAGTAGTCACGGCAGGGTAAGCTCTGGGGCCAACGTCCTGACTTTC CASSHGRVSSGANVLTF
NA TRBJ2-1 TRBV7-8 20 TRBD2 TGTGCCAGCAGCTTTACTCCGGGACTAGCGGTACTACGATCCTACAATGAGCAGTTCTTC CASSFTPGLAVLRSYNEQFF